The text below deals with one T cell receptor beta chain. The data belong to a study of blood T cell repertoires in COVID-19. Study at large: COVID-19 samples collected from the United States, Italy and Spain covered acute and convalescent phases. In each case, the material was cDNA or gDNA derived from T cells, B-cell-depleted T cells, or PBMCs.

The CDR3 length is 13 residues. Germline CDR1 LGHDT, CDR2 YNNKEL (reference sequence). V was shortened by 1 base and J by 5 bases, with 8 bases between the two germline ends. Followed longitudinally, the Seattle patients had been enrolled during active infection. Clones were read by immunoSEQ multiplex PCR, and TCRdb kept only the in-frame ones, dropping some. In the table there are a few hundred thousand clones, approximately 89% of which are singletons. The sequence derives from a woman in her 30s with COVID-19, enrolled during active disease. Sequenced sample: peripheral blood. The V call is TRBV3-1 (or the pseudogene TRBV3-2), the J call TRBJ2-5, with D perhaps TRBD2 (6 bases). CDR3 sequence: CASSQVAGETQYF. The CDR3 coding sequence is TGTGCCAGCAGCCAAGTGGCGGGGGAGACCCAGTACTTC.